This TCR beta chain was retrieved from a study of T cells in Graves' hyperthyroidism and ophthalmopathy (dated 2019 in TCRdb). Some background on the complete study: Peripheral blood was collected at initial diagnosis, before any treatment. A discovery cohort of about a hundred patients, roughly 43 with Graves' ophthalmopathy and about 60 with stable Graves' hyperthyroidism, was used to find distinguishing TCR V-J signatures. An independent validation cohort of some 18 hyperthyroidism patients and 15 or so patients who later progressed to ophthalmopathy tested prospective prediction of ophthalmopathy. The 90 to 100 discovery patients were randomly divided into training and test sets at a 7:3 ratio. Thyroid tissue and blood T-cell repertoires from more than five Graves' hyperthyroidism patients were also compared in the study. Following sampling, methimazole starting at 30 mg daily was given to hyperthyroidism patients, and high-dose intravenous methylprednisolone was given to ophthalmopathy patients. According to the paper, TCR Vbeta CDR3 sequencing was carried out on over 130 peripheral blood samples, which came from 40 to 45 ophthalmopathy, fewer than 80 hyperthyroidism and 17 progressor patients.

TCR beta CDR3 regions were amplified from RNA transcripts. The TCR CDR3 was subjected to a first round of RT-PCR using the HTBI primer set and the Qiagen OneStep RT-PCR kit. The libraries were constructed in a second round of multiplex PCR and then size-selected and purified. Paired-end sequencing of the libraries was performed with 100 bp reads on an Illumina HiSeq2000. As for how the authors treated the data: SOAPnuke was used to process the raw data, removing reads that contained adapters or uncalled bases, had a mean Phred below 15, or lacked an exact match to the constant primer or identifier. High-quality paired reads were merged using COPE v1.2.5, and each unique nucleotide sequence was defined as a clonotype. MiTCR v1.1 was used to align clonotypes to the IMGT TRBV, TRBD and TRBJ reference segments. Analysis was restricted to V-J combinations with a frequency above 0.0001, which covered about 99% of repertoires. The TCS score was defined as F50 (clonal expansion) divided by E x V (chaos), with BLOSUM62-based TCRdist calculated between CDR3 peptides within each V-J. Welch's t-statistics and random forest reduced 514 V-J features to roughly 13, which were used in a naive Bayes classifier (R e1071). The similarity between thyroid and blood repertoires was quantified using the Morisita-Horn index. TCRdb cleaned the public reads at Q25 with fastp, built clones with MiXCR and kept in-frame beta chains. Each record represents a unique CDR3 protein, reported with the most common genes and DNA among its rows. The V and J calls come from TCRdb's annotation, not from the publication. This sample gives around 720,000 distinct CDR3 sequences in total; approximately 36% of them show up just once. Roughly 30% of the sample is in the top ten clones.

This clonotype was seen repeatedly, ten times or more. Its cognate antigen has yet to be identified. Per-base qualities were not stored, and no clone one base away is much larger. A patient counted as having stable Graves' hyperthyroidism if no progression to ophthalmopathy occurred over 18 months of follow-up. The hyperthyroidism patients were between 18 and 65 years old and newly diagnosed, with a disease duration of less than 2 months. Any patient with an uncontrolled infection, another autoimmune disease, pregnancy or lactation was excluded. Diagnoses were established on the basis of clinical symptoms, serum thyroxine and TRAb, thyroid ultrasound, and orbital computed tomography. PBMCs were separated from under 12 ml of fresh peripheral blood using Ficoll-Paque density gradient centrifugation. Total RNA was extracted with Trizol reagent, and quality was checked on an Agilent 2100 Bioanalyzer.

Summary of the overall study and its limitations: Most expanded thyroid clonotypes (frequency above 0.001) were also detected in blood, a finding suggesting that blood repertoires may reflect thyroid immune responses. In cross-validation, a model built on a 13 V-J signature told ophthalmopathy apart from stable hyperthyroidism with roughly 87% sensitivity and 81% to 82% specificity, and in testing the same model reached 80%/75%. During validation, the model predicted progression to ophthalmopathy a median of about 6.3 months ahead of onset, with roughly 65% sensitivity and around 73% specificity. No statistical method was used to fix the sample size in advance, and group allocation was not hidden from the investigators.

The germline V gene sets CDR1 to SQVTM and CDR2 to ANQGSEA. The CDR3 spans 11 residues, from the cysteine through the phenylalanine. This entry keeps only the CDR3 DNA: 33 bases, framed from base 1. V sheds 4 bases and J sheds 4 bases, leaving 7 bases between their ends. The source of this sequence is a middle-aged woman with Graves' hyperthyroidism. Sequences were obtained from blood. The rearranged segments are TRBV29-1 and TRBJ1-2; no D gene can be assigned with confidence. Read as DNA, the sequence is TGCAGCGTTGCAGAAATCTATGGCTACACCTTC. Translated, it gives CSVAEIYGYTF.